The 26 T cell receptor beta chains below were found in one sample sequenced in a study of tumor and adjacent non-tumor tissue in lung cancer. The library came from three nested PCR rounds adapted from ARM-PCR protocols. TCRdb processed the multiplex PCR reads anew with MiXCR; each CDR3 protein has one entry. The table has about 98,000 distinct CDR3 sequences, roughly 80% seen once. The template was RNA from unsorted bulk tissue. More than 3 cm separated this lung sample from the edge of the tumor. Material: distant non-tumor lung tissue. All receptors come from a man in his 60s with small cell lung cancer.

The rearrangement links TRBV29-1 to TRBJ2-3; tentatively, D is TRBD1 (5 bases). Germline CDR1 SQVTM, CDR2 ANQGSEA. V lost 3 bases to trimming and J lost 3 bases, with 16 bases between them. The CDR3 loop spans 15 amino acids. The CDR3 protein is CSVDMGRPQTDTQYF. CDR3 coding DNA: TGCAGCGTTGACATGGGGCGGCCACAAACAGATACGCAGTATTTT.

The CDR3 loop is CANSQEWGTGNTGANVLTF. CDR3 in DNA: TGCGCGAACAGCCAAGAGTGGGGGACAGGGAACACTGGGGCCAACGTCCTGACTTTC. The chain joins TRBV4-1 to TRBJ2-6, with 9 nucleotides matching TRBD1. Germline V gene sequence: CDR1 MGHRA, CDR2 YSYEKL. The CDR3 sequence is 19 residues long.

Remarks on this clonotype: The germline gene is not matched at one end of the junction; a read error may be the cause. The CDR3 region has the DNA TGCGCCAGCAGTTACAGCACAGGATACTACGAGAAGTACTTC. This gives the protein CASSYSTGYYEKYF. The rearrangement links TRBV5-1 to TRBJ2-7, with a possible D match to TRBD1 (5 bases). Germline CDR1 SGHRS, CDR2 YFSETQ. The CDR3 covers 14 residues.

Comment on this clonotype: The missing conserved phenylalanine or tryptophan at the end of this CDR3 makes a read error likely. The CDR3 region has the DNA TGTGCCAGCAGTGTGGGTCCCCTCGGGGAACTGTTTTTA. It yields the protein CASSVGPLGELFL. This chain connects TRBV12-3 or TRBV12-4 to TRBJ2-2; TRBD2 is a possible D gene (5 bases). The CDR3 is 13 amino acids.

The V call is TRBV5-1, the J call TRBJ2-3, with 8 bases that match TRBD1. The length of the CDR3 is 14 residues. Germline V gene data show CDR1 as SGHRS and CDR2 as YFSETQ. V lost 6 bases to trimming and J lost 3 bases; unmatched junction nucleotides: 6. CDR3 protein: CASTARQGTDTQYF. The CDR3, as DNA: TGCGCCAGCACCGCGAGACAGGGGACAGATACGCAGTATTTT.

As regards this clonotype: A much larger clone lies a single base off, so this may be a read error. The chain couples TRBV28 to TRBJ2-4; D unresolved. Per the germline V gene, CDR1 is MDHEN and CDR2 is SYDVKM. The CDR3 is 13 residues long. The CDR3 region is CVSSSSGENIQYF. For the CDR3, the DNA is TGTGTCAGCAGTTCGTCTGGCGAAAACATTCAGTACTTC.

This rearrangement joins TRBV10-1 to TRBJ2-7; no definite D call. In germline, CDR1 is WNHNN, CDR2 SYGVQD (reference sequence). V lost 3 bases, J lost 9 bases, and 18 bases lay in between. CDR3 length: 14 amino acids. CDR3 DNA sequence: TGCGCCAGCAGTGAAGGCGGAAGCCCTAACGGGCAGTACGTC. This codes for CASSEGGSPNGQYV.

CDR3 sequence reads: CASSPRWDWKLFF. For the CDR3, the DNA is TGTGCCAGCAGCCCGCGATGGGACTGGAAGCTGTTTTTT. The gene calls are TRBV11-1 and TRBJ2-2; possibly TRBD2 for D (6 bases). Germline V CDR1 and CDR2: SGHAT, FQDESV (reference sequence). This CDR3 spans 13 amino acids. V dropped 5 bases and J dropped 12 bases, with 16 bases sitting between them.

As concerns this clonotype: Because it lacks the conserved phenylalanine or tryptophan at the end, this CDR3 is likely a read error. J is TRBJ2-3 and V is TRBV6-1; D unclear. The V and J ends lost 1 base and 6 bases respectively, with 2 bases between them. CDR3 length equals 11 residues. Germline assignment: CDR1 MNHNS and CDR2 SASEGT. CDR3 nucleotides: TGTGCCAGCAGTGAAGTGGATACGCAGTATCTT. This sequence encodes CASSEVDTQYL.

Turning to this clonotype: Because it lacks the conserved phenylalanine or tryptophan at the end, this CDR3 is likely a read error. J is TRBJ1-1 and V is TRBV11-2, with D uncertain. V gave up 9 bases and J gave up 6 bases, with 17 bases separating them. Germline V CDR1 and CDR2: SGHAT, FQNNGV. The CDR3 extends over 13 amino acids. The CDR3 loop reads CASSPRSEPEAFY. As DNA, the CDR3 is TGTGCCAGTAGCCCTCGAAGTGAGCCTGAAGCTTTCTAT.

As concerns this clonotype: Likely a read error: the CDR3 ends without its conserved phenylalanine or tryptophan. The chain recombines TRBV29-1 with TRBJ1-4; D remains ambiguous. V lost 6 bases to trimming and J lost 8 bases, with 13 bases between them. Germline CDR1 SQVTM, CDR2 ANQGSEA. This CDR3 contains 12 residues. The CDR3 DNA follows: TGCAGCGTCGGGCCAGATTCAGAAAAACTGTTTTCT. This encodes CSVGPDSEKLFS.

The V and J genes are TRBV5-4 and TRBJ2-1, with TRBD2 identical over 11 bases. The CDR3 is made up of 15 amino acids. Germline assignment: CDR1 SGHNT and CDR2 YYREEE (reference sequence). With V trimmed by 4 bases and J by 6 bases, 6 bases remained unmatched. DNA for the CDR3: TGTGCCAGCAGCCCGGGACTAGCGGTAGGCAATGAGCAGTTCTTC. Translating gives CASSPGLAVGNEQFF.

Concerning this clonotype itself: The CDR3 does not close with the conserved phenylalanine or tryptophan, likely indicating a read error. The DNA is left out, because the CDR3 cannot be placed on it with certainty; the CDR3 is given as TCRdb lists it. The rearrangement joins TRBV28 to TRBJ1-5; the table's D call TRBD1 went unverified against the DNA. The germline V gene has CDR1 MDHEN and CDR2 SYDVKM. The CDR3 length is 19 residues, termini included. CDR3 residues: CASSLTESRRGGANQPQHL.

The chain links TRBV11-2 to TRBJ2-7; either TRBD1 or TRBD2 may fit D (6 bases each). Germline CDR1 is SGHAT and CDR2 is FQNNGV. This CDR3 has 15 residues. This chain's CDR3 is CTSSPSVWGAYEQYV. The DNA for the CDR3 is TGCACCAGCAGCCCCTCAGTTTGGGGGGCATACGAGCAGTACGTC.

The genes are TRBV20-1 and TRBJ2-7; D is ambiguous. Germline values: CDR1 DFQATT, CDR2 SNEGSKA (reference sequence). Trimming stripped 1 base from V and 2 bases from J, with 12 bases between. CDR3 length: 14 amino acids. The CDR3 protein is CSARAGDAAYEQYF. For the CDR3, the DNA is TGCAGTGCTAGAGCTGGAGACGCCGCCTACGAGCAGTACTTC.

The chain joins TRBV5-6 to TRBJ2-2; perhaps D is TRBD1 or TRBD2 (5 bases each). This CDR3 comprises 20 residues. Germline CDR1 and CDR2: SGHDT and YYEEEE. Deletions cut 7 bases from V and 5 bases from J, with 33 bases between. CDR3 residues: CASCWGNSLTGLWNTGELFF. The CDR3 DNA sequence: TGTGCCAGCTGCTGGGGGAACTCACTGACGGGGCTATGGAATACCGGGGAGCTGTTTTTT.

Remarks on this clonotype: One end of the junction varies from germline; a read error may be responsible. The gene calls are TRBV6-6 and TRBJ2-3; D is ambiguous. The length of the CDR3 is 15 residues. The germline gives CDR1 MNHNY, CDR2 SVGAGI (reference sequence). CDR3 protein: CVSSLGRPFTDTQYF. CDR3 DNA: TGTGTCAGCAGTCTGGGCCGGCCCTTCACAGATACGCAGTATTTT.

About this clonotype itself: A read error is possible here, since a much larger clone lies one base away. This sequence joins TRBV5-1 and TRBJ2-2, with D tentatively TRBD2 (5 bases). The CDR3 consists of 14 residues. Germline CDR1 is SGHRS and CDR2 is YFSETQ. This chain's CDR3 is CASSLDSDFGELYF. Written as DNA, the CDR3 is TGCGCCAGCAGCTTGGATAGCGACTTCGGGGAGCTGTATTTT.

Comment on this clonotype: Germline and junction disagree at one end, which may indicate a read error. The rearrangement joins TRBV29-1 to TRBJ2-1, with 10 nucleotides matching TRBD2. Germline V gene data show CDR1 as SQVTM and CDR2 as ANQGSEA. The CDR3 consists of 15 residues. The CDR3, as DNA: TGCAGCGTTGACAGAGGGACTAGCGACCCCAATGAGCAGCTCTTC. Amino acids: CSVDRGTSDPNEQLF.

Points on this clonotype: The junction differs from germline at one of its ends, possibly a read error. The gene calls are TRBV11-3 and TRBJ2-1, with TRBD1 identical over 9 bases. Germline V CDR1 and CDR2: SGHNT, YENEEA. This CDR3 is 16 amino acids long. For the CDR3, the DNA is TGTACCAGCAGCCTAGGGGACAGGGTAGATAAGGCCACGCAGTTCTTC. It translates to CTSSLGDRVDKATQFF.

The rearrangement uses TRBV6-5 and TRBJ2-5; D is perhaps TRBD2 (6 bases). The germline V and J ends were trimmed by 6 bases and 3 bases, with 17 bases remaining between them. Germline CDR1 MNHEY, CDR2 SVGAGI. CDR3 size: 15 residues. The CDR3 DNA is TGTGCCAGCAGGTCCGCGGGACTTATGGAAGAGACCCAGTACTTC. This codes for CASRSAGLMEETQYF.

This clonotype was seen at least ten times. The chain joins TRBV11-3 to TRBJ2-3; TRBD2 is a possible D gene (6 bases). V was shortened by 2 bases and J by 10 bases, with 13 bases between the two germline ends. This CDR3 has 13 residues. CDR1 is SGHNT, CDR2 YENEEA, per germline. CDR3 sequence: CASSLSSSVPQYF. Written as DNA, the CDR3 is TGTGCCAGCAGCTTATCGTCTAGCGTCCCGCAGTATTTT.

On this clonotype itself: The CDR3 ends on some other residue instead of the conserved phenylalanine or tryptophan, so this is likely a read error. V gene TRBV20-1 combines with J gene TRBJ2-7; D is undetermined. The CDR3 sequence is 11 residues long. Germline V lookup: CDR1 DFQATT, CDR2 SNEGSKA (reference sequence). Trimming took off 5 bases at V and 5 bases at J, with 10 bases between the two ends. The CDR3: CSASRGNEQYL. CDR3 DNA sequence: TGCAGTGCTTCTCGAGGTAACGAGCAGTACCTC.

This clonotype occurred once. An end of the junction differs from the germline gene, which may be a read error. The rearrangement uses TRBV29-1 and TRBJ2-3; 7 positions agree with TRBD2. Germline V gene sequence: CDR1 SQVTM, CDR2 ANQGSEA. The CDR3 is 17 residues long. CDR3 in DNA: TGCAGCGTTGGAGGCCTAGTGGGGACTACTAGCACAGATACGAAGTATTTT. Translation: CSVGGLVGTTSTDTKYF.

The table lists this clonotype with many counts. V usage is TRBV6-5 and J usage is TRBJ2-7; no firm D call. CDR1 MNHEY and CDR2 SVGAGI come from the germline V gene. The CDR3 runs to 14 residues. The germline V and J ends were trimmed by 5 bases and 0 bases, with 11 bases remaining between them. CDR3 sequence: CASSPSRLSYEQYV. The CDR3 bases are TGTGCCAGCAGTCCGTCTAGACTCTCCTACGAGCAGTACGTC.

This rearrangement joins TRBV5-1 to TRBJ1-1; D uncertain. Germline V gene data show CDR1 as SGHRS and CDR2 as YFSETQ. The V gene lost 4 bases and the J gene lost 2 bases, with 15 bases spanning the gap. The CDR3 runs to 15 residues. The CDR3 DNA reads TGCGCCAGCAGCCCCCGGCCATGGGCCAACACTGAAGCTTTCTTT. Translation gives CASSPRPWANTEAFF.